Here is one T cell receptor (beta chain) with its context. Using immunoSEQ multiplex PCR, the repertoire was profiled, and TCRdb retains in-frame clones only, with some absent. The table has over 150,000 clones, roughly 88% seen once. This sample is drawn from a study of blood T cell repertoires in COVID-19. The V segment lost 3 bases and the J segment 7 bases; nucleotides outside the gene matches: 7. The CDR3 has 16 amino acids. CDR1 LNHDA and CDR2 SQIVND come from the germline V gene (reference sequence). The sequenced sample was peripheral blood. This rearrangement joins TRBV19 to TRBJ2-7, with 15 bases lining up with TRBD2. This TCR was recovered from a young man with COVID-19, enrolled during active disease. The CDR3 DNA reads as TGTGCCAGTAGTATGGGGACTAGCGGGAGGACCTCAGAGCAGTACTTC. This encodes CASSMGTSGRTSEQYF. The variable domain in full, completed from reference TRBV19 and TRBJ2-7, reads DGGITQSPKYLFRKEGQNVTLSCEQNLNHDAMYWYRQDPGQGLRLIYYSQIVNDFQKGDIAEGYSVSREKKESFPLTVTSAQKNPTAFYLCASSMGTSGRTSEQYFGPGTRLTVT.